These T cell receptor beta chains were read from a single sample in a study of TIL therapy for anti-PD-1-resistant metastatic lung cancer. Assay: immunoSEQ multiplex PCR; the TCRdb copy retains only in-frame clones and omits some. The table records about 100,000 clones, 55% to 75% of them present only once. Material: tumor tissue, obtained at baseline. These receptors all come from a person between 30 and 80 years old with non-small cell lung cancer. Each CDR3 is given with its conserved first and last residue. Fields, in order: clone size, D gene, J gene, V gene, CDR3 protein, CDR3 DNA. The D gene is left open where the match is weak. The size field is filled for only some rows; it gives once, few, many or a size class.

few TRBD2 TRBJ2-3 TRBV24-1 CATSDLAGRSTDTQYF TGTGCCACCAGTGATCTAGCGGGGAGAAGCACAGATACGCAGTATTTT
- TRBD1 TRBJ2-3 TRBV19 CASSPILTGNSDTQYF TGTGCCAGTAGCCCGATTCTGACAGGGAACTCGGATACGCAGTATTTT
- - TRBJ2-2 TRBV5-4 CASSSDLYPNTGELFF TGTGCCAGCAGCTCGGATCTATACCCCAACACCGGGGAGCTGTTTTTT
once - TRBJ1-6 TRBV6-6 CASNRQNSPLHF TGTGCCAGCAACCGACAGAATTCACCCCTCCACTTT
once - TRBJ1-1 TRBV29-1 CSPGPLETEAFF TGCAGCCCGGGCCCCCTCGAGACTGAAGCTTTCTTT
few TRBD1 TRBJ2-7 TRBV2 CASHRGNEQYF TGTGCCAGCCACAGGGGAAACGAGCAGTACTTC
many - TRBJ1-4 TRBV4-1 CASSQRQTERMGLFF TGCGCCAGCAGCCAAAGACAGACGGAGAGGATGGGGCTGTTTTTT
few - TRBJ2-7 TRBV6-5 CASSYASGTLYEQYF TGTGCCAGCAGTTACGCTTCCGGGACACTCTACGAGCAGTACTTC
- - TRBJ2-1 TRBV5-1 CASSFNVEQFF TGCGCCAGCAGCTTTAATGTGGAGCAGTTCTTC
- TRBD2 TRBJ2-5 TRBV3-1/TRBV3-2 CASSHLGTNQETQYF TGTGCCAGCAGCCATCTGGGGACTAACCAAGAGACCCAGTACTTC
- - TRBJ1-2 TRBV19 CASSHRDGLLDYGYTF TGTGCCAGTAGTCACCGGGACGGCTTACTCGACTATGGCTACACCTTC
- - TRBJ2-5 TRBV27 CASSFLFTGGRVETQYF TGTGCCAGCAGTTTTCTCTTCACCGGGGGCCGAGTTGAGACCCAGTACTTC
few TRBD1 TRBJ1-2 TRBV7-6 CASSTRQGPNYGYTF TGTGCCAGCAGCACCCGACAGGGCCCGAACTATGGCTACACCTTC
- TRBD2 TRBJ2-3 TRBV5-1 CASSNLSPALPPGLAGFDTQYF TGCGCCAGCAGCAATTTGTCCCCTGCCCTGCCGCCGGGACTAGCGGGGTTTGATACGCAGTATTTT
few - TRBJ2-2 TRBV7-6 CASSLVGLNTGELFF TGTGCCAGCAGCTTAGTGGGACTTAACACCGGGGAGCTGTTTTTT
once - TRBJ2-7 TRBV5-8 CASSLGAVNYEQYF TGTGCCAGCAGCCTAGGGGCCGTGAACTACGAGCAGTACTTC
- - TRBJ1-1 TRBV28 CASSYVANTEAFF TGTGCCAGCAGTTACGTCGCGAACACTGAAGCTTTCTTT
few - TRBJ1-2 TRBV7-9 CASSFQEGNYGYTF TGTGCCAGCAGCTTTCAGGAGGGTAACTATGGCTACACCTTC
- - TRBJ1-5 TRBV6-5 CASLFNPVPQHF TGTGCCAGCCTATTCAACCCGGTGCCCCAGCATTTT
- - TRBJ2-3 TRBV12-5 CASAPQYSTDTQYF TGTGCTAGTGCCCCCCAGTATAGCACAGATACGCAGTATTTT
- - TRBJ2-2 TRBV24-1 CATSFGDTGELFF TGTGCCACCAGTTTCGGGGACACCGGGGAGCTGTTTTTT
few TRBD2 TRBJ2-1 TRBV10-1 CASSGSGRDHNEQFF TGCGCCAGCAGCGGTAGCGGGAGGGACCACAATGAGCAGTTCTTC
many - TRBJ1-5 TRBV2 CASSQDSLNQPQHF TGTGCCAGCAGCCAGGACAGTCTTAATCAACCCCAGCATTTT
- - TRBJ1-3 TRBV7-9 CASSPVRQSSGNTIYF TGTGCCAGCAGCCCGGTTAGGCAGAGCTCTGGAAACACCATATATTTT
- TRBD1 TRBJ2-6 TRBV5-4 CASSLMTGGTGANVLTF TGTGCCAGCAGCTTAATGACAGGGGGAACCGGGGCCAACGTCCTGACTTTC
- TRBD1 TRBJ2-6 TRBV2 CASSWDRENGANVLTF TGTGCCAGCAGTTGGGACAGGGAAAATGGGGCCAACGTCCTGACTTTC
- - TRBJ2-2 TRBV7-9 CASSSSMGGTGELFF TGTGCCAGCAGCTCCTCCATGGGGGGCACCGGGGAGCTGTTTTTT
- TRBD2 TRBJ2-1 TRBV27 CASSLGLAVYNEQFF TGTGCCAGCAGTTTAGGACTAGCCGTCTACAATGAGCAGTTCTTC
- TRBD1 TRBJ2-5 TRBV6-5 CASSLRDRGRPTQYF TGTGCCAGCAGCCTCCGGGACAGGGGGCGTCCGACCCAGTACTTC
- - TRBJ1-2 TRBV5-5 CASRASANYGYTF TGTGCCAGCAGGGCCTCAGCTAACTATGGCTACACCTTC
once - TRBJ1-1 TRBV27 CASSQRTASSPEAFF TGTGCCAGCAGTCAAAGAACCGCTTCCTCCCCTGAAGCTTTCTTT
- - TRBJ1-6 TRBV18 CASSPGRENSPLHF TGTGCCAGCTCACCGGGAAGGGAAAATTCACCCCTCCACTTT
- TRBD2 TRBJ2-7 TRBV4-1 CASSQMMRSSGGTRYEQYF TGCGCCAGCAGCCAAATGATGCGGTCTAGCGGGGGAACTCGATACGAGCAGTACTTC
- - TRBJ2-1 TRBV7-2 CASSNQYSSYNEQFF TGTGCCAGCAGCAACCAATATAGCTCCTACAATGAGCAGTTCTTC
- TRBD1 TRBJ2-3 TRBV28 CASSPGTGVTDTQYF TGTGCCAGCAGCCCCGGGACAGGGGTCACAGATACGCAGTATTTT
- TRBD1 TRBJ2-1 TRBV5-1 CASSFGTGGNEQFF TGCGCCAGCAGCTTCGGGACAGGGGGAAATGAGCAGTTCTTC
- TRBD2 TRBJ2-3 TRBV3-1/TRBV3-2 CASSQDEPSGNSADTQYF TGTGCCAGCAGCCAAGATGAGCCTAGCGGGAATAGTGCAGATACGCAGTATTTT
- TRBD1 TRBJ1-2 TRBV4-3 CASSKTRDRDYGYTF TGCGCCAGCAGCAAGACCCGGGACAGAGACTATGGCTACACCTTC
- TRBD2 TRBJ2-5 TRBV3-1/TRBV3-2 CASSRNGGGGETQYF TGTGCCAGCAGCCGGAACGGTGGGGGGGGAGAGACCCAGTACTTC
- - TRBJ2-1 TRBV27 CASSLGGRVEQFF TGTGCCAGCAGTTTAGGTGGGCGAGTCGAGCAGTTCTTC
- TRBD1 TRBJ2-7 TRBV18 CASSPGTAYEQYF TGTGCCAGCTCACCCGGGACAGCCTACGAGCAGTACTTC
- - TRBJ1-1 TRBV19 CASSHGGASEAFF TGTGCCAGTAGCCACGGGGGGGCATCTGAAGCTTTCTTT
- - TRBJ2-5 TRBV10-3 CATTGRGAREETQYF TGTGCCACCACGGGTCGGGGGGCCCGCGAAGAGACCCAGTACTTC
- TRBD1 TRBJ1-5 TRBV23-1 CARSETGGGQPQHF TGCGCCAGGTCCGAGACAGGGGGCGGTCAGCCCCAGCATTTT
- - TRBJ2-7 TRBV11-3 CASSAQGGLSYEQYF TGTGCCAGCAGCGCTCAGGGGGGACTTAGCTACGAGCAGTACTTC
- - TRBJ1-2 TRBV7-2 CASSPARRRANYGYTF TGTGCCAGCAGCCCAGCCAGACGGCGAGCTAACTATGGCTACACCTTC
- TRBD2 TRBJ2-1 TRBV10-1 CANLTPDGGRAYNEQFF TGCGCCAACCTCACACCCGATGGCGGGAGAGCATACAATGAGCAGTTCTTC
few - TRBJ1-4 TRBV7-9 CASSLEASRTNEKLFF TGTGCCAGCAGCTTAGAGGCCTCTCGTACTAATGAAAAACTGTTTTTT
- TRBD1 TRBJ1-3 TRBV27 CASRPRTGGGGNTIYF TGTGCCAGCAGGCCAAGGACAGGGGGCGGAGGAAACACCATATATTTT
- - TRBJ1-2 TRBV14 CASSPGRAIGGYTF TGTGCCAGCAGCCCAGGCAGGGCCATAGGGGGCTACACCTTC
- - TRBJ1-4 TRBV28 CASSSLGRARTNEKLFF TGTGCCAGCAGTTCCCTAGGAAGGGCGAGGACTAATGAAAAACTGTTTTTT
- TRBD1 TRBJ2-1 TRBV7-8 CASSPRDSPRNEQFF TGTGCCAGCAGTCCCCGGGACAGCCCTAGGAATGAGCAGTTCTTC
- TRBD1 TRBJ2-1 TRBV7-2 CASSLVLPTGTGIEQFF TGTGCCAGCAGCTTAGTCCTACCCACCGGGACAGGAATTGAGCAGTTCTTC
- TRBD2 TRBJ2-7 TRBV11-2 CASSAGLAGEQYF TGTGCCAGCAGCGCCGGACTAGCCGGCGAGCAGTACTTC
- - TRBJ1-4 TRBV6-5 CASMWGGEKLFF TGTGCCAGCATGTGGGGAGGTGAAAAACTGTTTTTT
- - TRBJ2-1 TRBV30 CAWSVRGYNEQFF TGTGCCTGGAGTGTACGAGGCTACAATGAGCAGTTCTTC
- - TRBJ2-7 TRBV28 CASSTQDLRTSKQSYEQYF TGTGCCAGCAGTACACAGGATCTGAGGACGTCCAAACAATCCTACGAGCAGTACTTC